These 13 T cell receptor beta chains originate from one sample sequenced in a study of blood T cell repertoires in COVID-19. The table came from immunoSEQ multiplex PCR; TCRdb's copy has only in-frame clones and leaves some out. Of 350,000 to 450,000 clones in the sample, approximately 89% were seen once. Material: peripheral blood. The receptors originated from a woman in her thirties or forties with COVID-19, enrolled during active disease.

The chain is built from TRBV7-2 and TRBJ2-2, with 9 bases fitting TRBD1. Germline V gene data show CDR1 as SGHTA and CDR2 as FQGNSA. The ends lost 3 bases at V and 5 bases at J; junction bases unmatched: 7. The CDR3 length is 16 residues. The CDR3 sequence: CASSFAGTGRTGELFF. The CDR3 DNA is TGTGCCAGCAGCTTCGCCGGGACAGGGAGGACCGGGGAGCTGTTTTTT. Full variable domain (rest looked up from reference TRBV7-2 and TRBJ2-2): GAGVSQSPSNKVTEKGKDVELRCDPISGHTALYWYRQSLGQGLEFLIYFQGNSAPDKSGLPSDRFSAERTGGSVSTLTIQRTQQEDSAVYLCASSFAGTGRTGELFFGEGSRLTVL.

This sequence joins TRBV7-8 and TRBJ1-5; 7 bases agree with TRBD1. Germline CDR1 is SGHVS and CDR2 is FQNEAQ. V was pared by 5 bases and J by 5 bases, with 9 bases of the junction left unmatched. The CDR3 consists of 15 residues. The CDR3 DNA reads TGTGCCAGCAGCCCCCGGACAGGAGCGGATCAGCCCCAGCATTTT. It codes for CASSPRTGADQPQHF.

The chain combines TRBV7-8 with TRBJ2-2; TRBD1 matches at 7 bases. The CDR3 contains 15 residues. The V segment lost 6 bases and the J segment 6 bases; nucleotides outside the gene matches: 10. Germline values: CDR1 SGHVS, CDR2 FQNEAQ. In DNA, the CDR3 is TGTGCCAGCAGACCCTTGGGGCAGGGGGCCGGGGAGCTGTTTTTT. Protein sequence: CASRPLGQGAGELFF. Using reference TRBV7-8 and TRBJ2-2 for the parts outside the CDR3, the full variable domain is GAGVSQSPRYKVAKRGQDVALRCDPISGHVSLFWYQQALGQGPEFLTYFQNEAQLDKSGLPSDRFFAERPEGSVSTLKIQRTQQEDSAVYLCASRPLGQGAGELFFGEGSRLTVL.

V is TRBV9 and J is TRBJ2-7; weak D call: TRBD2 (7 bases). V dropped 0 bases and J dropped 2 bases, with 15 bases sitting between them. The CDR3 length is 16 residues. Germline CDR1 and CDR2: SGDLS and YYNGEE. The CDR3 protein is CASSVAAGADTYEQYF. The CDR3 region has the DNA TGTGCCAGCAGCGTAGCTGCGGGGGCCGACACCTACGAGCAGTACTTC.

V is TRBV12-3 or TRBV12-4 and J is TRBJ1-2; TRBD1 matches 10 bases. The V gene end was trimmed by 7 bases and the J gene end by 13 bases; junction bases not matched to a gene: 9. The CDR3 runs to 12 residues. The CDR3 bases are TGTGCCAGCACCAAGGGGACAGGGGCCAGCACCTTC. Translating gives CASTKGTGASTF.

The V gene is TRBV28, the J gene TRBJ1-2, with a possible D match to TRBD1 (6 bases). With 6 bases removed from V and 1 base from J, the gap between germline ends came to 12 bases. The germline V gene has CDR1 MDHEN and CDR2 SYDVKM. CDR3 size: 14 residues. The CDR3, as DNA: TGTGCCAGCAGCCCTGCGGACAGTAACTATGGCTACACCTTC. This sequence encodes CASSPADSNYGYTF.

CDR3 protein: CASHGGNQETQYF. The CDR3 DNA reads TGTGCCAGCCACGGAGGTAACCAAGAGACCCAGTACTTC. V is TRBV28 and J is TRBJ2-5; D is perhaps TRBD2 (5 bases). The CDR3 totals 13 residues. From germline, CDR1 is MDHEN and CDR2 SYDVKM. V was pared by 8 bases and J by 0 bases, with 10 bases between. Full variable domain (rest looked up from reference TRBV28 and TRBJ2-5): DVKVTQSSRYLVKRTGEKVFLECVQDMDHENMFWYRQDPGLGLRLIYFSYDVKMKEKGDIPEGYSVSREKKERFSLILESASTNQTSMYLCASHGGNQETQYFGPGTRLLVL.

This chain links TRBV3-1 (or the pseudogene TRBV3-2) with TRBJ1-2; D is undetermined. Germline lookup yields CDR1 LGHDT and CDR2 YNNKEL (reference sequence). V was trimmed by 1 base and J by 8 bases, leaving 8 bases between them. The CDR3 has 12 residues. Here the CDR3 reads CASSQANIGYTF. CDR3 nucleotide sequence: TGTGCCAGCAGCCAAGCTAATATCGGCTACACCTTC.

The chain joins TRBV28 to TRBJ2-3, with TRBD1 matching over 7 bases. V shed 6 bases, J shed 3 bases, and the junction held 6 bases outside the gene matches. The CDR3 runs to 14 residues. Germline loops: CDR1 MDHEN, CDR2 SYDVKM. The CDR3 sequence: CASSDRASTDTQYF. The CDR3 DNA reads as TGTGCCAGCAGCGACAGGGCGTCAACAGATACGCAGTATTTT. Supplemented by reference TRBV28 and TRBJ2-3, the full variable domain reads DVKVTQSSRYLVKRTGEKVFLECVQDMDHENMFWYRQDPGLGLRLIYFSYDVKMKEKGDIPEGYSVSREKKERFSLILESASTNQTSMYLCASSDRASTDTQYFGPGTRLTVL.

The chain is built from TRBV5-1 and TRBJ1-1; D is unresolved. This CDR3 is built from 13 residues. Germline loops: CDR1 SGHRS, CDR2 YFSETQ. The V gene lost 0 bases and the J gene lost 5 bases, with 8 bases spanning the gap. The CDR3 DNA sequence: TGCGCCAGCAGCTTGGACAGTAGAACTGAAGCTTTCTTT. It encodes CASSLDSRTEAFF. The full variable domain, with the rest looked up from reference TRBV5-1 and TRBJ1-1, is KAGVTQTPRYLIKTRGQQVTLSCSPISGHRSVSWYQQTPGQGLQFLFEYFSETQRNKGNFPGRFSGRQFSNSRSEMNVSTLELGDSALYLCASSLDSRTEAFFGQGTRLTVV.

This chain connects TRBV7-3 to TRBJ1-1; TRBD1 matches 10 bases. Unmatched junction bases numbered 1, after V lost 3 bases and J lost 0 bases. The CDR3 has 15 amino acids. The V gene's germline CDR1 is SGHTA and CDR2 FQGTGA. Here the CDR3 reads CASSLTGGLNTEAFF. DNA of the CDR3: TGTGCCAGCAGCTTGACAGGGGGCTTGAACACTGAAGCTTTCTTT.

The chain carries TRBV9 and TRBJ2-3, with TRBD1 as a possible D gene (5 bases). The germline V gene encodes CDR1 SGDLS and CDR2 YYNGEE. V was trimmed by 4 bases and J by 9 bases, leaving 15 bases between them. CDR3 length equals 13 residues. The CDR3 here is CASSPGPTGTQYF. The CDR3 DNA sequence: TGTGCCAGCAGCCCCGGCCCCACAGGAACGCAGTATTTT.

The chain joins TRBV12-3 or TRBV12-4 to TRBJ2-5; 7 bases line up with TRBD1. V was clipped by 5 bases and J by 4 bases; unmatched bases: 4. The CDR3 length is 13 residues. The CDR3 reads CASSLRQGETQYF. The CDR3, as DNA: TGTGCCAGCAGTCTTAGACAGGGAGAGACCCAGTACTTC.